This T cell receptor beta chain comes out of a study of blood T cells in healthy people across ages. Alongside a J-beta primer mix, a sample-barcoded 5' primer served in a second PCR lasting roughly 7 to 11 cycles. The authors tagged each cDNA molecule using a template-switch adaptor with 12 random nucleotides. One entry per CDR3 protein results from TCRdb running MiXCR on the 5' RACE reads. The table includes over a million distinct CDR3 sequences, roughly two fifths detected once. Approximately 9.7 milliliters was the volume of peripheral blood drawn from each donor. The CDR3 has 16 residues. The germline V gene has CDR1 LGHNT and CDR2 FRNRAP. V lost 7 bases to trimming and J lost 4 bases; unmatched junction nucleotides: 11.

The receptor comes from a young woman in good health. The sequencing sample was made of blood. The chain recombines TRBV12-5 with TRBJ2-3; TRBD2 agrees at 10 bases. Written as DNA, the CDR3 is TGTGCTAGTGCCCCGAGGGCTAGCGGGAGCGCAGATACGCAGTATTTT. Translation gives CASAPRASGSADTQYF.